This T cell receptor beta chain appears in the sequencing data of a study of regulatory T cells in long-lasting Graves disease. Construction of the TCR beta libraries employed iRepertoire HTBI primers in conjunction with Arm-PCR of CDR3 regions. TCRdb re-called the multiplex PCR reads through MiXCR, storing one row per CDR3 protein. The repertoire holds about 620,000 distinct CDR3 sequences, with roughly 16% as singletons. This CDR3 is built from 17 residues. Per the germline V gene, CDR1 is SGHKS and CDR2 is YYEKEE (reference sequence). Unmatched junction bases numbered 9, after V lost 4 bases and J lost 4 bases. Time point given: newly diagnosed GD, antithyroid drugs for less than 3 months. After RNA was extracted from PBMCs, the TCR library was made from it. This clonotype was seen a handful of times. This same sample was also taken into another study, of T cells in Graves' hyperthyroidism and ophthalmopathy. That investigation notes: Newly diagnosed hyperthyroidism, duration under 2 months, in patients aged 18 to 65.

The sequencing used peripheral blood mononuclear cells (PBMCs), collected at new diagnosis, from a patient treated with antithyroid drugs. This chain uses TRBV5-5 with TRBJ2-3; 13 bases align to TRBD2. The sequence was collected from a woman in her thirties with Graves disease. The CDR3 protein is CASSGGWTSGSADTQYF. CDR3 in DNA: TGTGCCAGCAGCGGGGGTTGGACTAGCGGGAGTGCAGATACGCAGTATTTT. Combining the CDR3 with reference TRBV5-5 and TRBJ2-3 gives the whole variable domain DAGVTQSPTHLIKTRGQQVTLRCSPISGHKSVSWYQQVLGQGPQFIFQYYEKEERGRGNFPDRFSARQFPNYSSELNVNALLLGDSALYLCASSGGWTSGSADTQYFGPGTRLTVL.